The sequence of this TCR beta chain was determined in a study of spatial heterogeneity in lung cancer. This clonotype was observed many times. Trimming removed 0 bases at V and 4 bases at J, with 22 bases between. This CDR3 is 18 amino acids long. Germline CDR1 reads SGHRS; CDR2 reads YFSETQ. All TCR cDNA molecules were individually tagged with a unique molecular identifier. TCRdb fed the 5' RACE reads into MiXCR, producing one record per CDR3 protein. The sample shows under 50,000 distinct CDR3 sequences, less than 5.5% of them seen only once. Time point given: sample taken at primary tumor resection. The authors sequenced whole RNA from tumor, nontumor lung or frozen PBMC without sorting.

This clonotype was sampled from a female donor with early-stage non-small cell lung cancer. The sample in question was PBMCs, obtained at surgery. The chain links TRBV5-1 to TRBJ1-2; a weak D match, TRBD1 (5 bases). Here the CDR3 DNA reads TGCGCCAGCAGCTTGGGACAGAGTTCGGGCTCTTTCACCTATGGCTACACCTTC. Translated, it gives CASSLGQSSGSFTYGYTF. Drawing the rest from reference TRBV5-1 and TRBJ1-2, the complete variable domain is KAGVTQTPRYLIKTRGQQVTLSCSPISGHRSVSWYQQTPGQGLQFLFEYFSETQRNKGNFPGRFSGRQFSNSRSEMNVSTLELGDSALYLCASSLGQSSGSFTYGYTFGSGTRLTVV.